This passage covers 27 T cell receptor beta chains from one sample sequenced in a study of spatial heterogeneity in lung cancer. Documented time point: sample taken at primary tumor resection. Whole RNA was taken from tumor, nontumor lung or frozen PBMC; it was then sequenced unsorted. TCRdb passed the 5' RACE reads through MiXCR, listing each CDR3 protein once. The sample records under 50,000 distinct CDR3 sequences, 5.2% being singletons. Material: PBMCs, obtained at surgery. Every receptor here comes from a female donor with early-stage non-small cell lung cancer.

V is TRBV5-1 and J is TRBJ1-4; D remains ambiguous. Germline V CDR1 and CDR2: SGHRS, YFSETQ. The CDR3 loop spans 12 amino acids. The ends were cut back, 4 bases at V and 12 bases at J, with 13 bases in the middle. The CDR3 DNA is TGCGCCAGCAGCCGAGCCTTGAAAGAACTGTTTTTT. Encoded protein: CASSRALKELFF. Supplemented by reference TRBV5-1 and TRBJ1-4, the full variable domain reads KAGVTQTPRYLIKTRGQQVTLSCSPISGHRSVSWYQQTPGQGLQFLFEYFSETQRNKGNFPGRFSGRQFSNSRSEMNVSTLELGDSALYLCASSRALKELFFGSGTQLSVL.

J is TRBJ2-7 and V is TRBV15; D not certain. The germline V gene encodes CDR1 LNHNV and CDR2 YYDKDF (reference sequence). There are 15 residues in the CDR3. V was trimmed by 0 bases and J by 6 bases, leaving 15 bases between them. CDR3 sequence (DNA): TGTGCCACCAGCAGAGATTCCATGGGGTCGGGCGAGCAGTACTTC. It yields the protein CATSRDSMGSGEQYF.

This clonotype has a count of ten or more. The V call is TRBV6-6, the J call TRBJ1-5, with unresolved D. Trimming pared 8 bases from V and 1 base from J, leaving 6 bases between. Germline CDR1 and CDR2: MNHNY and SVGAGI (reference sequence). The CDR3 length is 12 residues. CDR3 loop: CASGRSNQPQHF. CDR3 nucleotide sequence: TGTGCCAGCGGGCGAAGCAATCAGCCCCAGCATTTT.

There are many counts of this clonotype. The rearrangement joins TRBV18 to TRBJ2-2, with TRBD1 matching 7 bases. The CDR3 consists of 15 residues. Germline V lookup: CDR1 KGHSH, CDR2 LQKENI. V shed 6 bases, J shed 4 bases, and the junction held 8 bases outside the gene matches. The CDR3 sequence: CASSLRGDSTGELFF. The CDR3 nucleotides are TGTGCCAGCTCCCTCCGAGGGGACAGCACCGGGGAGCTGTTTTTT.

In this sample, this clonotype turned up a few times. This chain uses TRBV24-1 with TRBJ2-2; D possibly corresponds to TRBD2 (6 bases). Looked up from germline, CDR1 is KGHDR and CDR2 is SFDVKD. This CDR3 region has 14 residues. Trimming took off 3 bases at V and 4 bases at J, with 8 bases between the two ends. The CDR3: CATSDEGLTGELFF. The DNA of the CDR3 is TGTGCCACCAGTGATGAGGGACTCACCGGGGAGCTGTTTTTT.

This clonotype has more than one count but fewer than ten. This rearrangement joins TRBV7-6 to TRBJ2-3; no clear D gene. The V end lost 2 bases, the J end lost 2 bases, and 11 bases lay between the germline ends. The germline gives CDR1 SGHVS, CDR2 FNYEAQ. The CDR3 runs 15 residues. CDR3: CASSLRPDYTDTQYF. CDR3 coding DNA: TGTGCCAGCAGCTTACGGCCTGATTACACAGATACGCAGTATTTT.

This clonotype has a handful of counts. The chain uses TRBV20-1 and TRBJ2-7; 8 positions agree with TRBD1. Germline V gene sequence: CDR1 DFQATT, CDR2 SNEGSKA (reference sequence). The CDR3 has 15 amino acids. The ends lost 5 bases at V and 2 bases at J; junction bases unmatched: 11. The CDR3 loop reads CSAGETRQGTYEQYF. The CDR3 DNA reads TGCAGTGCTGGCGAGACACGACAGGGGACCTACGAGCAGTACTTC.

The gene calls are TRBV11-2 and TRBJ2-7; 7 bases are a match to TRBD1. V shed 3 bases and J 2 bases; nucleotides not matched to a gene: 4. CDR1 is SGHAT and CDR2 is FQNNGV in the germline V gene. The CDR3 is 14 amino acids. The CDR3 loop reads CASSLTGIPYEQYF. In DNA form, the CDR3 reads TGTGCCAGCAGCTTGACAGGGATCCCCTACGAGCAGTACTTC. The complete variable domain, with remaining parts taken from reference TRBV11-2 and TRBJ2-7, reads EAGVAQSPRYKIIEKRQSVAFWCNPISGHATLYWYQQILGQGPKLLIQFQNNGVVDDSQLPKDRFSAERLKGVDSTLKIQPAKLEDSAVYLCASSLTGIPYEQYFGPGTRLTVT.

This clonotype was detected many times. V and J are TRBV29-1 and TRBJ2-3; D is perhaps TRBD1 (5 bases). The CDR3 is made up of 13 amino acids. The V end was cut by 4 bases, the J end by 5 bases, with 13 bases between. Germline lookup yields CDR1 SQVTM and CDR2 ANQGSEA. The CDR3 sequence: CSVGQGRGDTQYF. CDR3 DNA: TGCAGCGTTGGTCAGGGAAGGGGAGATACGCAGTATTTT.

This clonotype has a count of ten or more. V and J are TRBV30 and TRBJ2-1, with 7 bases identical to TRBD1. After removal of 3 bases from V and 9 bases from J, the junction contained 11 bases not matched to a gene. Per the germline V gene, CDR1 is GTSNPN and CDR2 is SVGIG (reference sequence). The CDR3 extends over 14 amino acids. Here the CDR3 reads CAWSHLGGPSEQFF. The CDR3 bases are TGTGCCTGGAGCCATCTAGGGGGCCCGAGTGAGCAGTTCTTC.

This clonotype was counted only a few times. V gene TRBV7-2 combines with J gene TRBJ2-1; 9 bases agree with TRBD2. The J segment lost 0 bases and the V segment lost 6 bases, leaving 3 bases of the junction unmatched. The germline gives CDR1 SGHTA, CDR2 FQGNSA. The CDR3 runs to 15 residues. The CDR3 protein is CASRPRGGSYNEQFF. CDR3 DNA sequence: TGTGCCAGCAGGCCGCGGGGGGGCTCCTACAATGAGCAGTTCTTC.

This clonotype was counted at least ten times. The rearrangement links TRBV27 to TRBJ1-4; unclear D gene. The V and J ends lost 2 bases and 8 bases respectively, with 21 bases between them. Germline assignment: CDR1 MNHEY and CDR2 SMNVEV (reference sequence). This CDR3 comprises 17 residues. The CDR3 loop reads CASSLRGFPAFGEKLFF. The CDR3 DNA follows: TGTGCCAGCAGTTTACGAGGCTTCCCGGCCTTTGGGGAAAAACTGTTTTTT. Based on the CDR3 plus reference TRBV27 and TRBJ1-4, the full variable domain is EAQVTQNPRYLITVTGKKLTVTCSQNMNHEYMSWYRQDPGLGLRQIYYSMNVEVTDKGDVPEGYKVSRKEKRNFPLILESPSPNQTSLYFCASSLRGFPAFGEKLFFGSGTQLSVL.

This clonotype was recorded many times. The CDR3 protein is CASRVGQVYNEQFF. The CDR3 coding sequence is TGTGCCAGCAGGGTCGGACAGGTCTACAATGAGCAGTTCTTC. This chain uses TRBV2 with TRBJ2-1; 7 bases align to TRBD1. Germline-derived CDR1 and CDR2 are SNHLY and FYNNEI. Trimming removed 6 bases from V and 3 bases from J; junction bases left unmatched: 5. The CDR3 runs to 14 residues.

In its sample, this clonotype was seen a few times. This CDR3 reads CASSFSGATNEKLFF. The CDR3 DNA reads TGTGCCAGCAGCTTTTCAGGGGCAACTAATGAAAAACTGTTTTTT. The chain is built from TRBV5-4 and TRBJ1-4, with D perhaps matching TRBD1 (6 bases). Germline CDR1 reads SGHNT; CDR2 reads YYREEE (reference sequence). CDR3 size: 15 residues. The germline V and J ends were trimmed by 2 bases and 0 bases, with 8 bases remaining between them.

The rearrangement links TRBV11-2 to TRBJ1-4; no clear D gene. Trimming stripped 1 base from V and 3 bases from J, with 6 bases between. The length of the CDR3 is 14 residues. From germline, CDR1 is SGHAT and CDR2 FQNNGV. CDR3 protein: CASSLGTANEKLFF. CDR3 bases: TGTGCCAGCAGCTTAGGCACAGCTAATGAAAAACTGTTTTTT.

This clonotype turned up a few times. The rearrangement joins TRBV4-3 to TRBJ2-1; a weak D match, TRBD1 (5 bases). The germline gives CDR1 LGHNA, CDR2 YSLEER. The CDR3 consists of 20 residues. V dropped 3 bases and J dropped 4 bases, with 28 bases sitting between them. The CDR3 is CASSQDPPFIGQGTYNEQFF. Here the CDR3 DNA reads TGCGCCAGCAGCCAGGATCCCCCTTTTATTGGGCAGGGAACGTACAATGAGCAGTTCTTC.

The table lists this clonotype with many counts. V and J are TRBV3-1 and TRBJ1-6, with no clear D. The CDR3 spans 16 residues. Germline assignment: CDR1 LGHDT and CDR2 YNNKEL (reference sequence). Trimming left V 3 bases short and J 8 bases short, with 17 bases between. CDR3 sequence: CASSQVYPGGHSPLHF. CDR3 DNA: TGTGCCAGCAGCCAGGTTTACCCGGGCGGACATTCACCCCTCCACTTT. Looking up the rest from reference TRBV3-1 and TRBJ1-6 gives the full variable domain: DTAVSQTPKYLVTQMGNDKSIKCEQNLGHDTMYWYKQDSKKFLKIMFSYNNKELIINETVPNRFSPKSPDKAHLNLHINSLELGDSAVYFCASSQVYPGGHSPLHFGNGTRLTVT.

This clonotype was observed at least ten times. This sequence joins TRBV6-1 and TRBJ1-5; no clear D. The V end was cut by 7 bases, the J end by 3 bases, with 13 bases between. Germline CDR1 reads MNHNS; CDR2 reads SASEGT. The CDR3 runs to 14 residues. CDR3 nucleotide sequence: TGTGCCAGCACAAGGTGGCTGACCAATCAGCCCCAGCATTTT. Translating gives CASTRWLTNQPQHF.

This clonotype has ten or more counts. J is TRBJ2-2 and V is TRBV7-2, with D possibly being TRBD1 (6 bases). The CDR3 consists of 15 residues. Trimming took 5 bases from V and 2 from J, leaving 12 bases between them. CDR1 SGHTA and CDR2 FQGNSA come from the germline V gene. CDR3: CASSLTGPNTGELFF. The CDR3 nucleotides are TGTGCCAGCAGCCTGACAGGACCAAACACCGGGGAGCTGTTTTTT.

This clonotype came up a few times. The chain recombines TRBV30 with TRBJ1-6; 12 positions agree with TRBD1. The CDR3 sequence is 17 residues long. V trimming: 4 bases; J trimming: 3 bases; junction bases outside the gene matches: 7. Per germline, CDR1 GTSNPN and CDR2 SVGIG (reference sequence). CDR3 sequence: CAWTSGTGGFYNSPLHF. CDR3 nucleotides: TGTGCCTGGACCTCCGGGACAGGGGGCTTCTATAATTCACCCCTCCACTTT.

The table lists this clonotype with many counts. The rearrangement uses TRBV11-2 and TRBJ1-6; D unresolved. The CDR3 runs 14 residues. Deletions cut 4 bases from V and 4 bases from J, with 8 bases between. The V gene's germline CDR1 is SGHAT and CDR2 FQNNGV. Here the CDR3 reads CASSWAGYNSPLHF. CDR3 bases: TGTGCCAGCAGCTGGGCGGGTTATAATTCACCCCTCCACTTT.

This clonotype was recorded many times. V is TRBV10-3 and J is TRBJ2-3; the match to TRBD2 covers 7 bases. The CDR3 is 17 residues long. V dropped 0 bases and J dropped 1; count of bases not matched to a gene: 7. Looked up from germline, CDR1 is ENHRY and CDR2 is SYGVKD. CDR3 sequence (DNA): TGTGCCATCAGTGAGTCGAACGGGGGGACCCGCACAGATACGCAGTATTTT. Translated: CAISESNGGTRTDTQYF.

This clonotype was found many times. DNA for the CDR3: TGCAGCGTTGTGAGCGGGGGGCTCTACAATGAGCAGTTCTTC. Translation: CSVVSGGLYNEQFF. The chain couples TRBV29-1 to TRBJ2-1, with TRBD2 identical over 9 bases. Unmatched junction bases numbered 4, after V lost 4 bases and J lost 3 bases. The CDR3 is 14 residues long. In germline, CDR1 is SQVTM, CDR2 ANQGSEA.

This clonotype was detected many times. The chain links TRBV7-8 to TRBJ2-5, with 15 bases identical to TRBD2. Losses at the gene ends were 6 bases for V and 2 bases for J; bases not matched to a gene: 22. The CDR3 runs to 22 residues. Germline lookup yields CDR1 SGHVS and CDR2 FQNEAQ. CDR3 DNA: TGTGCCAGCAGACCCGGGGGACTAGCGGGGGGAAGGTCCGGTCCCAGGCAAGAGACCCAGTACTTC. Translation: CASRPGGLAGGRSGPRQETQYF.

In this sample, this clonotype turned up many times. The rearrangement links TRBV27 to TRBJ2-7; TRBD1 agrees at 8 bases. Per the germline V gene, CDR1 is MNHEY and CDR2 is SMNVEV (reference sequence). The V segment lost 3 bases and the J segment 5 bases; nucleotides outside the gene matches: 6. The CDR3 runs to 14 residues. CDR3 region: CASSLTGAGDEQYF. DNA of the CDR3: TGTGCCAGCAGTTTGACAGGGGCCGGGGACGAGCAGTACTTC.

This clonotype was seen many times. The rearrangement links TRBV7-2 to TRBJ2-3; TRBD1 agrees at 11 bases. With V trimmed by 3 bases and J by 6 bases, 11 bases remained unmatched. Germline assignment: CDR1 SGHTA and CDR2 FQGNSA. The CDR3 runs 17 residues. CDR3 DNA sequence: TGTGCCAGCAGCTTGAGCTCGGACAGGGGGCTTTGGGATACGCAGTATTTT. Residues: CASSLSSDRGLWDTQYF.

The sample holds many counts of this clonotype. The chain carries TRBV12-3 or TRBV12-4 and TRBJ2-7; no clear D. The CDR3 has 13 residues. V lost 7 bases to trimming and J lost 2 bases, with 12 bases between them. The CDR3 DNA sequence: TGTGCCAGCACCCGGGTTGGCCCCTACGAGCAGTACTTC. As protein: CASTRVGPYEQYF.